This TCR beta chain was obtained from a study of high-grade serous ovarian cancer treatment subgroups. After removal of 5 bases from V and 1 base from J, the junction contained 3 bases not matched to a gene. The germline V gene encodes CDR1 SEHNR and CDR2 FQNEAQ (reference sequence). The CDR3 is 14 amino acids. Tumor samples were taken before definitive surgery or chemotherapy. Using immunoSEQ multiplex PCR, the repertoire was profiled, and TCRdb retains in-frame clones only, with some absent. The sample has over 6,500 clones; about 70% are singletons. The sample taken for sequencing was tumor tissue. The clonotype was recovered from a human donor with high-grade serous ovarian cancer. The rearrangement links TRBV7-9 to TRBJ2-3; TRBD2 matches 7 bases. The DNA of the CDR3 is TGTGCCAGCAGCCTAGGGAGGGGCACAGATACGCAGTATTTT. It translates to CASSLGRGTDTQYF. The entire variable domain, with the rest obtained from reference TRBV7-9 and TRBJ2-3, is as follows: DTGVSQNPRHKITKRGQNVTFRCDPISEHNRLYWYRQTLGQGPEFLTYFQNEAQLEKSRLLSDRFSAERPKGSFSTLEIQRTEQGDSAMYLCASSLGRGTDTQYFGPGTRLTVL.